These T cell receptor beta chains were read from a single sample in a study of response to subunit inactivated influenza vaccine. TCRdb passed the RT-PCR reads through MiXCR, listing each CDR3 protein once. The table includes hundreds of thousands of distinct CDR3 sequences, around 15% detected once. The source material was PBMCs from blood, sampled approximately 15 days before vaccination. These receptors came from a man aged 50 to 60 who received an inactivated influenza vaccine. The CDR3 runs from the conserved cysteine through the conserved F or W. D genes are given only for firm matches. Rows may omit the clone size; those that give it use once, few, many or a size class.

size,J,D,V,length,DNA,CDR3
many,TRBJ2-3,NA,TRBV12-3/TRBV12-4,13,TGTGCCAGCAGCATACCAGGGGCAGATACGCAGTATTTT,CASSIPGADTQYF
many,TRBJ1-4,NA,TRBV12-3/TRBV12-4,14,TGTGCCAGCAGTTTATGGGCAGATAATGAAAAACTGTTTTTT,CASSLWADNEKLFF
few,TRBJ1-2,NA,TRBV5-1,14,TGCGCCAGCAGCTACAGGGTCGAAGGCTATGGCTACACCTTC,CASSYRVEGYGYTF
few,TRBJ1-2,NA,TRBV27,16,TGTGCCAGCAGTTTATCGGGAGAGGGTAGCCTCTATGGCTACACCTTC,CASSLSGEGSLYGYTF
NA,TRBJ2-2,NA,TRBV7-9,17,TGTGCCAGCAGCTTCTCCCGCCGGATTCCTAACACCGGGGAGCTGTTTTTT,CASSFSRRIPNTGELFF
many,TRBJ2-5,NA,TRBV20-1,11,TGCAGTGCGTCTGGTCGGGAGACCCAGTACTTC,CSASGRETQYF
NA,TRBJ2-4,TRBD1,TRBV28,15,TGTGCCAGCAGTTTATCGGCAGGGGGCCCAAACATTCAGTACTTC,CASSLSAGGPNIQYF
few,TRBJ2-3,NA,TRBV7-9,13,TGTGCCAGCAGCTTTATCCGCACAGATACGCAGTATTTT,CASSFIRTDTQYF
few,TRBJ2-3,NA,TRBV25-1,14,TGTGCCAGCAGTGGACGTCTCGGCGCAGATACGCAGTATTTT,CASSGRLGADTQYF
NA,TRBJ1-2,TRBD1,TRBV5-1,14,TGCGCCAGCAGCTTGGAGGCCAGGGGGCACGGCTACACCTTC,CASSLEARGHGYTF
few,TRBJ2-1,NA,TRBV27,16,TGTGCCAGCAGTTTATCGGTGGCTAGCAATTACAATGAGCAGTTCTTC,CASSLSVASNYNEQFF
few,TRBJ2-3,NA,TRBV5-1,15,TGCGCCAGCAGCTGGGGGCAGGGGAATTCAGATACGCAGTATTTT,CASSWGQGNSDTQYF
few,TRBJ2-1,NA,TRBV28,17,TGTGCCAGCAGTCCTATTACTCGGGCGATGGCCTACAATGAGCAGTTCTTC,CASSPITRAMAYNEQFF
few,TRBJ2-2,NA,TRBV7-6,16,TGTGCCAGCAGCTTAGAAGGGACATTTAACACCGGGGAGCTGTTTTTT,CASSLEGTFNTGELFF
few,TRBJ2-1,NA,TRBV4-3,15,TGCGCCAGCAGCCAAGATAAGAATAGCGGTGGAGGGCTGTTCTTC,CASSQDKNSGGGLFF
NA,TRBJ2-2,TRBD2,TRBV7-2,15,TGTGCCAGCAGTTGGGGACTAGAGAACACCGGGGAGCTGTTTTTT,CASSWGLENTGELFF
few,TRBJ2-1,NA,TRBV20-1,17,TGCTGCGCTAGAGATCCTGGGACAACAGGTTCCTACAATGAGCAGTTCTTC,CCARDPGTTGSYNEQFF
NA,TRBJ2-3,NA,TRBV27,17,TGTGCCAGCAGTCCCCGTGGAGATGGGTCTAGCACAGATACGCAGTATTTT,CASSPRGDGSSTDTQYF
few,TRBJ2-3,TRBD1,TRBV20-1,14,TGCAGTGCTCTACCGGGACAGGGGGCCGATACGCAGTATTTT,CSALPGQGADTQYF
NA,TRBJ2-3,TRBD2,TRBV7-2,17,TGTGCCAGCAGCTTATCGGCGAGCGGGGTCCTGGCAGATACGCAGTATTTT,CASSLSASGVLADTQYF
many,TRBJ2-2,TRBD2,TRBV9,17,TGTGCCAGCAGCGTAGTTAGCGGGAGAGCGAACACCGGGGAGCTGTTTTTT,CASSVVSGRANTGELFF
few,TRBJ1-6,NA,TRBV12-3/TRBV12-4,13,TGTGCCAGCAGTGGGCGGGTTAATTCACCCCTCCACTTT,CASSGRVNSPLHF
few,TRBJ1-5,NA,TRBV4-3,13,TGCGCCAGCAGCCAAGATCATACCGAGCCCCAGCATTTT,CASSQDHTEPQHF
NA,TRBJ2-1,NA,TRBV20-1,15,TGCAGTGCTAGTACAGGGTCAAGCTCCTACAATGAGCAGTTCTTC,CSASTGSSSYNEQFF
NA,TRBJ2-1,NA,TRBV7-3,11,TGTGCCAGCAGCTTAAGGTGGGAGCAGTTCTTC,CASSLRWEQFF
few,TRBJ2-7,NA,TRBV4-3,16,TGCGCCAGCAGCCAAGGTTATGCCAGGGGTACCTACGAGCAGTACTTC,CASSQGYARGTYEQYF
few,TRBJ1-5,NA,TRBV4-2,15,TGTGCCAGCAGCCAAGATCGCCAGGGTCATCAGCCCCAGCATTTT,CASSQDRQGHQPQHF
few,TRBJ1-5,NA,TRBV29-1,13,TGCAGCGTTGGAGGGGGGGACAATCAGCCCCAGCATTTT,CSVGGGDNQPQHF
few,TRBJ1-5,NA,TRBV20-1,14,TGCAGTGCTATCCCGGGAGGGGGCAATCAGCCCCAGCATTTT,CSAIPGGGNQPQHF
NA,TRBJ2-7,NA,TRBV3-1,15,TGTGCCAGCAGCCAAGTTTCCGGGCCAAGCGATGAGCAGTACTTC,CASSQVSGPSDEQYF
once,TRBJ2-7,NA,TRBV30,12,TGTGCCTGGAAAGGGGACTCCTACGAGCAGTACTTC,CAWKGDSYEQYF
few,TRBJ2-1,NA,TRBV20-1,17,TGCAGTGCTAGAGAGTCGGCGGGCCGGAAGGGGTACAATGAGCAGTTCTTC,CSARESAGRKGYNEQFF
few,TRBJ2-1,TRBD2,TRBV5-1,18,TGCGCCAGCAGCTTGGCCCTACCGGGGACTAGTGAGGACAATGAGCAGTTCTTC,CASSLALPGTSEDNEQFF
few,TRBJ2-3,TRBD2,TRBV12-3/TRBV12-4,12,TGTGCCAGCAGCAGACTAGCGGGAAAGCAGTATTTT,CASSRLAGKQYF
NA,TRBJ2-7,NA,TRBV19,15,TGTGCCAGTAGTTCTAAGTTGGCGGGACCCTACGAGCAGTACTTC,CASSSKLAGPYEQYF
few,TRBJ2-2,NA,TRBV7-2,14,TGTGCCAGCAGCCCGGTGAGGAACACCGGGGAGCTGTTTTTT,CASSPVRNTGELFF
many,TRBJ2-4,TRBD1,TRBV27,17,TGTGCCAGCAGTTTAGGAAGTGGACAGGGGGCAGGAAACATTCAGTACTTC,CASSLGSGQGAGNIQYF
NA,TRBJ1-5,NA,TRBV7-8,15,TGTGCCAGCAGCTTAGACAGTTTCAGCAAACAGCCCCAGCATTTT,CASSLDSFSKQPQHF
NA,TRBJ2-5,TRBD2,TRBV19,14,TGTGCCAGTAGTATAACGGGGGGATTGGAGACCCAGTACTTC,CASSITGGLETQYF
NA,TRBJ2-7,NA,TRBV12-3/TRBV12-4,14,TGTGCCAGCAGTTCCCGGATGGGGACCTACGAGCAGTACTTC,CASSSRMGTYEQYF
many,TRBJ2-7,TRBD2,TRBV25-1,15,TGTGCCAGCAGTCAGACTAGCGGGACTCCCCACGAGCAGTACTTC,CASSQTSGTPHEQYF
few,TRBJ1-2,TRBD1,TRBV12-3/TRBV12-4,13,TGTGCCAGCAGTTGGATCAACAGGGGCGGCTACACCTTC,CASSWINRGGYTF
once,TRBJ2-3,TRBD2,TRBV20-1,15,TGCAGTGCAACCGGGACTAGCGGGGGTCCATATACGCAGTATTTT,CSATGTSGGPYTQYF
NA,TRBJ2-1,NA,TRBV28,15,TGTGCCAGCAGTTTATTTCGGGCTTCCTACAATGAGCAGTTCTTC,CASSLFRASYNEQFF
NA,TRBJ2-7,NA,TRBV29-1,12,TGCAGCGTTAACCAGGGAACGTACGAGCAGTACTTC,CSVNQGTYEQYF
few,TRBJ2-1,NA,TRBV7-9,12,TGTGCCAGCAGCTTAAAACCCAATGAGCAGTTCTTC,CASSLKPNEQFF
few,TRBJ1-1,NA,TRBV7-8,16,TGTGCCAGCAGCATGGCCGGGACGTCTATGAACACTGAAGCTTTCTTT,CASSMAGTSMNTEAFF
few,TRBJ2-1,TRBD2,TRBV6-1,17,TGTGCCAGCAGCTCACGGACTAGCGGGAGGGCCATGAATGAGCAGTTCTTC,CASSSRTSGRAMNEQFF
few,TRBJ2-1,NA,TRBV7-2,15,TGTGCCAGCAGCTTATGGGGGGACTCCTACAATGAGCAGTTCTTC,CASSLWGDSYNEQFF
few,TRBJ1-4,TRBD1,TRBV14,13,TGTGCCAGCAGCCCACGACAGGGTGAAAAACTGTTTTTT,CASSPRQGEKLFF
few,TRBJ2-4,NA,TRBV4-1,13,TGCGCCAGCAGCAAACCGAGCCTAAACATTCAGTACTTC,CASSKPSLNIQYF
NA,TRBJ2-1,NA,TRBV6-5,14,TGTGCCAGCAGTTACTCGAGACGGATCGGGGAGCAGTTCTTC,CASSYSRRIGEQFF
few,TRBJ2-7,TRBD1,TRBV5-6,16,TGTGCCAGCAGCTTGGGTGGGGGACAGTTGGACTACGAGCAGTACTTC,CASSLGGGQLDYEQYF